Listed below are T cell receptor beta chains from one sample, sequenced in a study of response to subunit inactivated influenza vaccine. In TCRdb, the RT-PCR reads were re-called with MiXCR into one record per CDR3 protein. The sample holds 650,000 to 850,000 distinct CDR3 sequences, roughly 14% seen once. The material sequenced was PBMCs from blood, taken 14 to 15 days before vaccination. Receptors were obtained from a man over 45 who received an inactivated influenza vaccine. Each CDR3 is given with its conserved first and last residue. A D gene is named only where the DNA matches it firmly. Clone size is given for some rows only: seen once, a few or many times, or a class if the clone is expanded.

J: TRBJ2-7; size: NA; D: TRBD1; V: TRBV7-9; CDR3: CASSSTVQGALEQYF; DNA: TGTGCCAGCAGCTCAACGGTACAGGGGGCTCTCGAGCAGTACTTC
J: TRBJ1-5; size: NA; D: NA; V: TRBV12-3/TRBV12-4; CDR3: CASSLDEYQPQHF; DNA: TGTGCCAGCAGTTTAGATGAGTATCAGCCCCAGCATTTT
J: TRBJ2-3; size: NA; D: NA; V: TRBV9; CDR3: CASSVAPGGSGTDTQYF; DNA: TGTGCCAGCAGCGTAGCACCCGGGGGTAGCGGCACAGATACGCAGTATTTT
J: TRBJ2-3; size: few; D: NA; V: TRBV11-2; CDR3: CATGAGGSSDTQYF; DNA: TGTGCCACGGGGGCAGGCGGGTCATCAGATACGCAGTATTTT
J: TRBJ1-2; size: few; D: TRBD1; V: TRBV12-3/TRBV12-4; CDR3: CASSTGVHGYTF; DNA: TGTGCCAGCAGTACAGGGGTGCATGGCTACACCTTC
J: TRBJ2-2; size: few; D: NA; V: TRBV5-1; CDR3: CASSWRGAGRTTGELFF; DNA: TGCGCCAGCAGCTGGAGGGGAGCGGGCCGTACTACCGGGGAGCTGTTTTTT
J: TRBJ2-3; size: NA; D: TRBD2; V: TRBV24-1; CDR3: CATSDPTGSGGVERDTQYF; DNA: TGTGCCACCAGTGACCCCACGGGGAGCGGGGGGGTGGAGAGAGATACGCAGTATTTT
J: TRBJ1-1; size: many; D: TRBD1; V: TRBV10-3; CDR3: CAISDSKGQRNTEAFF; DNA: TGTGCCATCAGTGACTCTAAGGGACAGAGGAACACTGAAGCTTTCTTT
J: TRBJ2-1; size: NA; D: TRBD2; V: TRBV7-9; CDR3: CASSRQAGGQGNEQFF; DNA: TGTGCCAGCAGCCGACAAGCGGGGGGGCAAGGCAATGAGCAGTTCTTC
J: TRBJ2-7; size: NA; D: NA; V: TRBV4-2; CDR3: CASSKGTGTDYEQYF; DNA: TGTGCCAGCAGCAAAGGAACCGGGACGGACTACGAGCAGTACTTC
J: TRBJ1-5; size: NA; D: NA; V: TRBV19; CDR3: CASSINSRGGNQPQHF; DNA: TGTGCCAGTAGTATTAATTCTCGTGGAGGCAATCAGCCCCAGCATTTT
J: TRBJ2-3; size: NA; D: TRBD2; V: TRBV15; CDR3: CATSRDRRGGRGDTDTQYF; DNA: TGTGCCACCAGCAGAGACCGCCGGGGGGGTAGAGGAGACACAGATACGCAGTATTTT
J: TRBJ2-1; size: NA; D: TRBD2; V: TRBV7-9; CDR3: CASSLLAGGPIDEQFF; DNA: TGTGCCAGCAGCTTACTAGCGGGGGGCCCGATCGATGAGCAGTTCTTC
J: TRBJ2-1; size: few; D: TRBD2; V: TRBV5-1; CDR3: CASIPGGSSYNEQFF; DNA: TGCGCCAGCATACCCGGGGGGAGCTCCTACAATGAGCAGTTCTTC
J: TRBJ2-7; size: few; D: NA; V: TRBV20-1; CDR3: CSARAAWSQFEQYF; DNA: TGCAGTGCCCGAGCAGCTTGGAGTCAATTCGAGCAGTACTTC
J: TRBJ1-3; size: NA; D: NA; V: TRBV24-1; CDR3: CATSAGPGNTIYF; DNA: TGTGCCACCAGTGCCGGGCCCGGAAACACCATATATTTT
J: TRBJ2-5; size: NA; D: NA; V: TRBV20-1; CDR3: CSARDQGRRETQYF; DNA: TGCAGTGCTAGAGACCAGGGACGAAGAGAGACCCAGTACTTC
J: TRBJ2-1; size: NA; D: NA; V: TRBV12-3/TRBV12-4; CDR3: CASSPARGVSSYNEQFF; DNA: TGTGCCAGCAGTCCGGCGAGGGGGGTGAGCTCCTACAATGAGCAGTTCTTC
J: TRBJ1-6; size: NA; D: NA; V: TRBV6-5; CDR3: CASSYRGGGENSPLHF; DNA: TGTGCCAGCAGTTACCGCGGGGGGGGAGAGAATTCACCCCTCCACTTT
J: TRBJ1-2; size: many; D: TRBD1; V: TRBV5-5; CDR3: CASSIGTGGAGGYTF; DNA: TGTGCCAGCAGCATAGGGACAGGGGGCGCGGGTGGCTACACCTTC
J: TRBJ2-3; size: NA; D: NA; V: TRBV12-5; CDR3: CASGSLDTQYF; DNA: TGTGCTAGTGGTTCCTTAGATACGCAGTATTTT
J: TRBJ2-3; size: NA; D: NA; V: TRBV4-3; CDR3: CASSRDFRDTQYF; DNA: TGCGCCAGCAGCCGGGACTTCCGGGATACGCAGTATTTT
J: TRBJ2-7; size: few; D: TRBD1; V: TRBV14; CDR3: CASSQEKDRVGEQYF; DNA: TGTGCCAGCAGCCAAGAGAAGGACAGGGTCGGCGAGCAGTACTTC
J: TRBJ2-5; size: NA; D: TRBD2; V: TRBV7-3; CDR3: CASSLTGLAGETQYF; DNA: TGTGCCAGCAGCTTAACCGGACTAGCTGGTGAGACCCAGTACTTC
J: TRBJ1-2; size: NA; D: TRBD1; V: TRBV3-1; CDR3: CASSPGQGRYGYTF; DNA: TGTGCCAGCAGTCCAGGACAGGGCCGCTATGGCTACACCTTC
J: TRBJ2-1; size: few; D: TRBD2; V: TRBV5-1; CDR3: CASRASGSSYNEQFF; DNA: TGCGCCAGCAGGGCTAGCGGCAGCTCCTACAATGAGCAGTTCTTC
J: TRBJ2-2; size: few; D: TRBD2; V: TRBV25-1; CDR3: CASSDRPGLADWNTGELFF; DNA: TGTGCCAGCAGTGACCGACCGGGACTAGCGGATTGGAACACCGGGGAGCTGTTTTTT
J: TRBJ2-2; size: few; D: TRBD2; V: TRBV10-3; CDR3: CATSDNTGELFF; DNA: TGTGCGACTAGCGACAACACCGGGGAGCTGTTTTTT
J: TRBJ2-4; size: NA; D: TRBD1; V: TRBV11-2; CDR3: CASSLERQGNHIQYF; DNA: TGTGCCAGCAGCTTAGAACGACAGGGGAATCACATTCAGTACTTC
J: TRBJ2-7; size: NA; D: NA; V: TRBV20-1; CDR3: CSATPIDSPPPYEQYF; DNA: TGCAGTGCTACCCCGATTGACAGCCCCCCTCCCTACGAGCAGTACTTC
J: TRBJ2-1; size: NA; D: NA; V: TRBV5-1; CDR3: CASSSIRAYNEQFF; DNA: TGCGCCAGCAGTTCGATACGGGCTTACAATGAGCAGTTCTTC
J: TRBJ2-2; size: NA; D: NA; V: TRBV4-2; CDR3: CASSQGVLNTGELFF; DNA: TGTGCCAGCAGCCAAGGGGTCCTTAACACCGGGGAGCTGTTTTTT
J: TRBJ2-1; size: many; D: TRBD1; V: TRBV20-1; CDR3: CSARDATGAIYNEQFF; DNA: TGCAGTGCTAGAGACGCCACAGGGGCGATCTACAATGAGCAGTTCTTC
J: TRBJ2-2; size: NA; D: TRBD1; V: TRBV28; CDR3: CASTTGTYVFTGELFF; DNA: TGTGCCAGCACGACAGGGACCTACGTATTCACCGGGGAGCTGTTTTTT
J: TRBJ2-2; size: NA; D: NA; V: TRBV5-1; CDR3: CASNVGAGELFF; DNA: TGCGCCAGCAACGTAGGAGCCGGGGAGCTGTTTTTT
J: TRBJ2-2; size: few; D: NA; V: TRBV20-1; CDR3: CSARGRNGELFF; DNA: TGCAGTGCTAGAGGACGTAACGGGGAGCTGTTTTTT
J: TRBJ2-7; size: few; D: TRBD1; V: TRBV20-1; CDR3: CSASGGQGVDEQYF; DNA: TGCAGTGCTAGTGGCGGACAGGGCGTCGACGAGCAGTACTTC
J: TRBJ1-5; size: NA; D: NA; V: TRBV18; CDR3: CASSPTRSNQPQHF; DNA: TGTGCCAGCTCACCCACAAGAAGCAATCAGCCCCAGCATTTT
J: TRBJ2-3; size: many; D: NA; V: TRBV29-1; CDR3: CSVGGRSTDTQYF; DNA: TGCAGCGTTGGGGGGCGGAGCACAGATACGCAGTATTTT
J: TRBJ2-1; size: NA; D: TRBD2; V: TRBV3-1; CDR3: CASSQASGGGSYNEQFF; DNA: TGTGCCAGCAGCCAAGCTAGCGGGGGGGGATCCTACAATGAGCAGTTCTTC
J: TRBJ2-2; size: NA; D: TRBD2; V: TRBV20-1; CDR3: CSARRGANTGELFF; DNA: TGCAGTGCTAGGCGGGGGGCGAACACCGGGGAGCTGTTTTTT
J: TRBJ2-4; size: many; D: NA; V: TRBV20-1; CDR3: CSARDGSGKNIQYF; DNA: TGCAGTGCCCGGGATGGTTCAGGCAAAAACATTCAGTACTTC
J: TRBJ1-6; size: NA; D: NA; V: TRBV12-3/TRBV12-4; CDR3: CASSFKNYSPLHF; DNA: TGTGCCAGCAGTTTTAAGAATTATTCACCCCTCCACTTT
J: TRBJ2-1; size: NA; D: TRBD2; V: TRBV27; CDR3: CASSKGTSGNHNEQFF; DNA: TGTGCCAGCAGCAAGGGGACTAGCGGAAACCACAATGAGCAGTTCTTC